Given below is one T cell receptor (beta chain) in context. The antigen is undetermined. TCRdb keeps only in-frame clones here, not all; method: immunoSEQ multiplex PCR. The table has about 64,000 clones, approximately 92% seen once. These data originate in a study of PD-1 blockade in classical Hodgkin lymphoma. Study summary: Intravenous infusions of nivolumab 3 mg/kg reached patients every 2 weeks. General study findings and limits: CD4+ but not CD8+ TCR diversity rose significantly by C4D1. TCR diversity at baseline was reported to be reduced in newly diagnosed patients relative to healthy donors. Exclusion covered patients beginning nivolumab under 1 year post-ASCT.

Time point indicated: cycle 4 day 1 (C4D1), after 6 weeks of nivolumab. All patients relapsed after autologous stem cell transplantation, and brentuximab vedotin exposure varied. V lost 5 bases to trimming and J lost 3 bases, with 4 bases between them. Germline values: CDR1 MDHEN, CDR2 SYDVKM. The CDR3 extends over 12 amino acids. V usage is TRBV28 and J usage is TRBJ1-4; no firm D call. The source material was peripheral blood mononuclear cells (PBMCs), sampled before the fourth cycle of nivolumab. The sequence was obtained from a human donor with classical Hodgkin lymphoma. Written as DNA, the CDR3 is TGTGCCAGCAGTCCACCTAATGAAAAACTGTTTTTT. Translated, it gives CASSPPNEKLFF.